This T cell receptor beta chain was retrieved from a study of OX40 agonist ivuxolimab in advanced cancers. Background on the study: Hepatocellular carcinoma, melanoma, renal cell or head and neck cancer was diagnosed in the dose-escalation patients.

As for this clone: Its target is unknown.

Study findings and constraints: Expanded clones were, on average, more numerous in CD8+ T cells than in CD4+.

The V gene's germline CDR1 is MNHNS and CDR2 SASEGT. V lost 3 bases and J lost 3, with 14 bases in between. The CDR3 sequence is 15 residues long. The assay was immunoSEQ multiplex PCR, and TCRdb's table has in-frame clones only and misses some. The sample includes about 70,000 clones, roughly four fifths of them seen just once. Samples of blood were obtained at baseline, on cycle 4 day 1, and on cycle 7 day 1. The source was CD4+ or CD8+ T cells sorted from blood, collected in a trial of the OX40 agonist ivuxolimab. The chain employs TRBV6-1 and TRBJ2-5, with TRBD1 as a possible D gene (5 bases). This sequence originates from an adult with an advanced solid tumor such as melanoma, head and neck, liver or kidney cancer. The CDR3 sequence: CASSDMGRAKETQYF. CDR3 bases: TGTGCCAGCAGTGATATGGGCAGGGCAAAAGAGACCCAGTACTTC.